This entry lists 30 T cell receptor beta chains sequenced from one sample in a study of technical replicates of blood from several donors. Measured with immunoSEQ multiplex PCR; TCRdb has only the in-frame clones, and not every one. The sample shows 85,000 to 100,000 clones, 92% of them seen only once. The sequenced sample consisted of T cells isolated from PBMCs. The source of these receptors is a human donor in good health.

CDR3 coding DNA: TGTGCCATTTCACAGGGGGCGTCGGGGTCCTACGAGCAGTACTTC. This codes for CAISQGASGSYEQYF. The chain carries TRBV6-1 and TRBJ2-7; 9 positions agree with TRBD1. The CDR3 extends over 15 amino acids. V lost 10 bases, J lost 1 base, and 11 bases stayed unmatched. Germline CDR1 and CDR2: MNHNS and SASEGT.

The rearrangement joins TRBV7-6 to TRBJ1-1; 8 bases are shared with TRBD1. This CDR3 is built from 17 residues. Germline CDR1 is SGHVS and CDR2 is FNYEAQ. Trimming cost V 3 bases and J 0 bases; bases outside gene matches: 9. The CDR3 loop reads CASSFFGQGKMNTEAFF. The CDR3, as DNA: TGTGCCAGCAGCTTTTTTGGACAGGGTAAAATGAACACTGAAGCTTTCTTT.

The chain uses TRBV4-1 and TRBJ1-5; unclear D gene. The CDR3 is 16 amino acids. The germline V gene encodes CDR1 MGHRA and CDR2 YSYEKL. Between the trimmed V and J ends, which lost 4 bases and 5 bases, there was a span of 18 bases. CDR3 residues: CASSPVRGQADQPQHF. The CDR3 DNA is TGCGCCAGCAGCCCAGTTCGAGGGCAGGCGGATCAGCCCCAGCATTTT.

The V and J genes are TRBV9 and TRBJ1-1, with a possible D match to TRBD1 (6 bases). The CDR3 extends over 11 amino acids. Germline V gene lookup returns CDR1 SGDLS and CDR2 YYNGEE. With 3 bases removed from V and 10 bases from J, the gap between germline ends came to 10 bases. CDR3: CASSDNRVAFF. For the CDR3, the DNA is TGTGCCAGCAGCGACAACAGGGTAGCTTTCTTT.

This clone was recorded only once. The genes are TRBV7-6 and TRBJ2-2, with a possible D match to TRBD1 (5 bases). Trimming removed 6 bases at V and 8 bases at J, with 31 bases between. Germline values: CDR1 SGHVS, CDR2 FNYEAQ. This CDR3 is 19 amino acids long. The CDR3 region has the DNA TGTGCCAGCAGTGTAGCTACCCCTGCCTCAGGGCGGCTTGTGGGGGAGCTGTTTTTT. It is translated as CASSVATPASGRLVGELFF.

Here the CDR3 reads CASSRTVTGELFF. Here the CDR3 DNA reads TGTGCCAGCAGCCGGACAGTCACCGGGGAGCTGTTTTTT. This chain uses TRBV28 with TRBJ2-2; TRBD1 is a possible D gene (6 bases). Looked up from germline, CDR1 is MDHEN and CDR2 is SYDVKM. This CDR3 is 13 amino acids long. The V gene lost 6 bases and the J gene lost 4 bases, with 9 bases spanning the gap.

The genes are TRBV7-3 and TRBJ1-6; a weak D match, TRBD1 (6 bases). In germline, CDR1 is SGHTA, CDR2 FQGTGA. Trimming cost V 4 bases and J 9 bases, with 13 bases left between them. This CDR3 has 14 residues. The CDR3 loop is CASSSQGDGSPLHF. In DNA, the CDR3 is TGTGCCAGCAGCTCACAGGGCGACGGTTCACCCCTCCACTTT.

J is TRBJ1-2 and V is TRBV25-1; D is unresolved. Trimming shortened V by 3 bases and J by 7 bases, and 12 bases separated the two germline ends. The germline V gene has CDR1 MGHDK and CDR2 SYGVNS. The CDR3 loop spans 13 amino acids. CDR3 nucleotide sequence: TGTGCCAGCAGTGATTGGGAGAGCGGTGGCTACACCTTC. Translated, it gives CASSDWESGGYTF.

The chain combines TRBV4-2 with TRBJ1-1; D is possibly TRBD1 (6 bases). With 0 bases removed from V and 1 base from J, the gap between germline ends came to 21 bases. The CDR3 contains 19 residues. Germline V gives CDR1 LGHNA, CDR2 YNFKEQ. CDR3 residues: CASSQDLRWVRGGNTEAFF. Written as DNA, the CDR3 is TGTGCCAGCAGCCAAGATTTGAGATGGGTAAGAGGGGGGAACACTGAAGCTTTCTTT.

This chain links TRBV28 with TRBJ1-2; TRBD1 matches 7 bases. The V and J ends lost 4 bases and 10 bases, in that order; junction bases with no gene match: 3. The CDR3 contains 11 residues. The germline CDR1 and CDR2 sequences are MDHEN and SYDVKM. CDR3 bases: TGTGCCAGCAGTTGGGACAGATCCTACACCTTC. Protein sequence: CASSWDRSYTF.

This CDR3 reads CASSPSSDRTTYEQYF. In nucleotides, the CDR3 is TGTGCCAGCAGCCCTAGTTCGGACAGGACCACCTACGAGCAGTACTTC. This chain joins TRBV7-9 and TRBJ2-7; 7 bases line up with TRBD1. J lost 2 bases, V lost 5 bases, and 12 bases had no gene match. The CDR3 contains 16 residues. Germline CDR1 is SEHNR and CDR2 is FQNEAQ (reference sequence).

The chain combines TRBV6-5 with TRBJ2-1, with TRBD1 identical over 8 bases. J was trimmed by 8 bases and V by 6 bases; bases with no gene match: 12. Germline assignment: CDR1 MNHEY and CDR2 SVGAGI. The CDR3 is made up of 15 amino acids. The chain's CDR3 is CASSSGQGRVDEQFF. The DNA for the CDR3 is TGTGCCAGCAGCTCAGGACAGGGTCGAGTAGATGAGCAGTTCTTC.

V usage is TRBV30 and J usage is TRBJ1-2, with D uncertain. The V and J ends lost 1 base and 7 bases respectively, with 7 bases between them. The length of the CDR3 is 11 residues. Germline assignment: CDR1 GTSNPN and CDR2 SVGIG (reference sequence). CDR3 coding DNA: TGTGCCTGGAGTGCCCCCCGTGGCTACACCTTC. Translating it yields CAWSAPRGYTF.

The chain carries TRBV7-9 and TRBJ1-5, with 10 bases lining up with TRBD1. In germline, CDR1 is SEHNR, CDR2 FQNEAQ (reference sequence). This CDR3 has 16 residues. The V and J ends lost 4 bases and 2 bases, in that order; junction bases with no gene match: 5. The CDR3 region is CASSSGTGAGNQPQHF. The CDR3 DNA reads TGTGCCAGCAGCTCCGGGACAGGGGCCGGCAATCAGCCCCAGCATTTT.

This clone was counted only a few times. V gene TRBV12-5 combines with J gene TRBJ1-1; D not resolved. V shed 0 bases and J shed 7 bases, with 9 bases lying between them. The length of the CDR3 is 13 residues. Germline CDR1 LGHNT, CDR2 FRNRAP. The CDR3 region is CASGLVGGIEAFF. The DNA for the CDR3 is TGTGCTAGTGGTTTGGTAGGAGGGATTGAAGCTTTCTTT. The variable domain in full, with the rest retrieved from reference TRBV12-5 and TRBJ1-1, is DARVTQTPRHKVTEMGQEVTMRCQPILGHNTVFWYRQTMMQGLELLAYFRNRAPLDDSGMPKDRFSAEMPDATLATLKIQPSEPRDSAVYFCASGLVGGIEAFFGQGTRLTVV.

This chain connects TRBV9 to TRBJ2-2; maybe TRBD1 (7 bases). The CDR3 is made up of 15 amino acids. Per germline, CDR1 SGDLS and CDR2 YYNGEE. V was pared by 5 bases and J by 3 bases, with 14 bases between. This CDR3 reads CASRGGTGDTGELFF. CDR3 bases: TGTGCCAGCAGGGGGGGAACAGGGGACACCGGGGAGCTGTTTTTT.

The genes are TRBV5-1 and TRBJ2-4, with a weak D call TRBD1 (6 bases). Trimming shortened V by 2 bases and J by 0 bases, and 18 bases separated the two germline ends. CDR3 size: 18 residues. Per germline, CDR1 SGHRS and CDR2 YFSETQ. The CDR3: CASSFNSGTQLAKNIQYF. As DNA, the CDR3 is TGCGCCAGCAGCTTTAACTCCGGGACACAACTAGCCAAAAACATTCAGTACTTC.

This chain links TRBV2 with TRBJ2-7; the match to TRBD2 covers 8 bases. CDR1 and CDR2 from the germline V gene are SNHLY and FYNNEI. The ends lost 6 bases at V and 4 bases at J; junction bases unmatched: 11. The CDR3 covers 15 residues. Here the CDR3 reads CASSRGGPSKYEQYF. The CDR3, as DNA: TGTGCCAGCAGCCGGGGGGGGCCGTCGAAATACGAGCAGTACTTC.

The chain joins TRBV2 to TRBJ1-1, with D possibly being TRBD1 (5 bases). Between the trimmed V and J ends, which lost 6 bases and 5 bases, there was a span of 19 bases. This CDR3 has 15 amino acids. Per the germline V gene, CDR1 is SNHLY and CDR2 is FYNNEI. The DNA for the CDR3 is TGTGCCAGCAGCGACCTCCGGGGACTTGAGACTGAAGCTTTCTTT. It encodes CASSDLRGLETEAFF.

The rearrangement joins TRBV6-1 to TRBJ1-6, with D perhaps matching TRBD1 (6 bases). CDR1 and CDR2 from the germline V gene are MNHNS and SASEGT. The CDR3 is made up of 16 amino acids. V was trimmed by 2 bases and J by 5 bases, leaving 13 bases between them. The CDR3 here is CASSELRGWDNSPLHF. The CDR3 DNA reads TGTGCCAGCAGTGAACTTAGGGGGTGGGATAATTCACCCCTCCACTTT.

This clone has just a few counts. CDR3 sequence reads: CSGWTGGTEAFF. CDR3 nucleotides: TGCAGCGGGTGGACAGGGGGCACTGAAGCTTTCTTT. This chain joins TRBV29-1 and TRBJ1-1; 10 bases fit TRBD1. CDR3 length equals 12 residues. V lost 7 bases and J lost 4; bases outside the gene matches: 3. From germline, CDR1 is SQVTM and CDR2 ANQGSEA. Full variable domain (outside the CDR3, taken from reference TRBV29-1 and TRBJ1-1): SAVISQKPSRDICQRGTSLTIQCQVDSQVTMMFWYRQQPGQSLTLIATANQGSEATYESGFVIDKFPISRPNLTFSTLTVSNMSPEDSSIYLCSGWTGGTEAFFGQGTRLTVV.

This sequence joins TRBV5-1 and TRBJ2-5; TRBD1 matches 9 bases. Losses at the gene ends were 5 bases for V and 4 bases for J; bases not matched to a gene: 9. Germline V gene data show CDR1 as SGHRS and CDR2 as YFSETQ. The CDR3 extends over 15 amino acids. In nucleotides, the CDR3 is TGCGCCAGCAGTGGGGATACAGGGGGCTTAGAGACCCAGTACTTC. Translating gives CASSGDTGGLETQYF.

This clone has just one count. The chain joins TRBV6-5 to TRBJ2-7; D is perhaps TRBD2 (6 bases). This CDR3 comprises 15 residues. Germline values: CDR1 MNHEY, CDR2 SVGAGI. V was trimmed by 2 bases and J by 5 bases, leaving 16 bases between them. The CDR3 loop is CASSYGRGSLDEQYF. The DNA of the CDR3 is TGTGCCAGCAGTTACGGTCGGGGGAGTCTCGACGAGCAGTACTTC.

V usage is TRBV10-3 and J usage is TRBJ2-7, with a possible D match to TRBD2 (5 bases). Germline V gene lookup returns CDR1 ENHRY and CDR2 SYGVKD. V lost 6 bases to trimming and J lost 2 bases, with 11 bases between them. The CDR3 length is 13 residues. The CDR3 bases are TGTGCCATCAGGGCTAGCCGAACCTACGAGCAGTACTTC. Translating gives CAIRASRTYEQYF.

The chain carries TRBV5-1 and TRBJ2-5; 8 bases map to TRBD1. Germline V gene lookup returns CDR1 SGHRS and CDR2 YFSETQ. Losses at the gene ends were 4 bases for V and 6 bases for J; bases not matched to a gene: 11. The CDR3 is 15 amino acids. This CDR3 reads CASSASGGAEKTQYF. For the CDR3, the DNA is TGCGCCAGCAGCGCATCAGGGGGCGCCGAAAAGACCCAGTACTTC. Complete variable domain (other parts from reference TRBV5-1 and TRBJ2-5): KAGVTQTPRYLIKTRGQQVTLSCSPISGHRSVSWYQQTPGQGLQFLFEYFSETQRNKGNFPGRFSGRQFSNSRSEMNVSTLELGDSALYLCASSASGGAEKTQYFGPGTRLLVL.

This chain uses TRBV5-6 with TRBJ2-7; D is uncertain. The CDR3 contains 15 residues. V lost 0 bases and J lost 6, with 16 bases in between. The V gene's germline CDR1 is SGHDT and CDR2 YYEEEE. The DNA of the CDR3 is TGTGCCAGCAGCTTGGCAGTGGGCAGGCTGCGCGAGCAGTACTTC. This codes for CASSLAVGRLREQYF.

V gene TRBV14 combines with J gene TRBJ2-7; D gene unclear. Germline values: CDR1 SGHDN, CDR2 FVKESK. Trimming took off 2 bases at V and 3 bases at J, with 5 bases between the two ends. CDR3 length: 12 amino acids. The CDR3 loop is CASSQTGYEQYF. CDR3 in DNA: TGTGCCAGCAGCCAAACGGGCTACGAGCAGTACTTC.

The chain combines TRBV7-3 with TRBJ2-3; a possible D gene is TRBD2 (7 bases). Germline assignment: CDR1 SGHTA and CDR2 FQGTGA. Trimming left V 2 bases short and J 2 bases short, with 8 bases between. The length of the CDR3 is 14 residues. The CDR3: CASSLGGATDTQYF. The CDR3 DNA sequence: TGTGCCAGCAGCTTAGGGGGGGCCACAGATACGCAGTATTTT.

This chain links TRBV15 with TRBJ1-2; TRBD1 matches 7 bases. V was clipped by 7 bases and J by 1 base; unmatched bases: 9. This CDR3 is built from 15 residues. Per the germline V gene, CDR1 is LNHNV and CDR2 is YYDKDF (reference sequence). The CDR3 region has the DNA TGTGCCACCAACCGTGGGACAGACCTTAACTATGGCTACACCTTC. Amino acids: CATNRGTDLNYGYTF.

This clone was detected only once. This sequence joins TRBV11-3 and TRBJ1-1, with TRBD1 matching 10 bases. Trimming cost V 7 bases and J 3 bases; bases outside gene matches: 17. Germline CDR1 is SGHNT and CDR2 is YENEEA. This CDR3 comprises 18 residues. The CDR3 DNA is TGTGCCAGCACCCGGGAAGGACAGGGGGTGCGTATGGACACTGAAGCTTTCTTT. Protein product: CASTREGQGVRMDTEAFF. Complete variable domain (other parts from reference TRBV11-3 and TRBJ1-1): EAGVVQSPRYKIIEKKQPVAFWCNPISGHNTLYWYLQNLGQGPELLIRYENEEAVDDSQLPKDRFSAERLKGVDSTLKIQPAELGDSAVYLCASTREGQGVRMDTEAFFGQGTRLTVV.